This entry lists 4 T cell receptor beta chains sequenced from one sample in a study of blood T cell repertoires in COVID-19. Produced via immunoSEQ multiplex PCR; TCRdb's table is partial and in-frame only. The sample includes around 33,000 clones, roughly 74% of them seen just once. Material: peripheral blood. The receptors stem from a man at least 80 years old with active or convalescent COVID-19.

This clone was recorded only once. This chain joins TRBV19 and TRBJ1-4; D is ambiguous. The CDR3 is 16 amino acids. Trimming cost V 5 bases and J 0 bases, with 13 bases left between them. CDR1 is LNHDA and CDR2 is SQIVND in the germline V gene (reference sequence). The CDR3 reads CASSPDWGATNEKLFF. CDR3 in DNA: TGTGCCAGTAGTCCGGACTGGGGTGCAACTAATGAAAAACTGTTTTTT.

This clone has more than one count but fewer than ten. V is TRBV2 and J is TRBJ2-7, with TRBD2 matching 12 bases. This CDR3 has 15 residues. Germline V gene lookup returns CDR1 SNHLY and CDR2 FYNNEI. J was trimmed by 12 bases and V by 7 bases; bases with no gene match: 16. The CDR3: CASTPFLAGGLRPYF. CDR3 nucleotide sequence: TGTGCCAGCACCCCGTTCCTAGCGGGAGGGCTACGTCCGTACTTC.

The chain is built from TRBV3-1 (or the pseudogene TRBV3-2) and TRBJ2-7; D remains unclear. This CDR3 is built from 14 residues. From germline, CDR1 is LGHDT and CDR2 YNNKEL (reference sequence). The V end lost 0 bases, the J end lost 2 bases, and 8 bases lay between the germline ends. DNA for the CDR3: TGTGCCAGCAGCCAAGATAACCCAGCCTACGAGCAGTACTTC. This codes for CASSQDNPAYEQYF.

This sequence joins TRBV20-1 and TRBJ1-1; 9 nucleotides align to TRBD1. Germline values: CDR1 DFQATT, CDR2 SNEGSKA (reference sequence). The CDR3 spans 9 residues. The CDR3 region has the DNA TGCAGGGGGGGACAGGGAGCTTTCTTT. It yields the protein CRGGQGAFF.